These 9 T cell receptor beta chains were sequenced from one sample in a study of T cell changes during pregnancy in multiple sclerosis. Libraries were prepared by immunoSEQ multiplex PCR; TCRdb keeps only in-frame clonotypes and omits some of them. The profile shows approximately 61,000 clones, approximately 86% of them singletons. The source material was peripheral blood, sampled in the first trimester of pregnancy. The receptors come from a female donor with multiple sclerosis, enrolled in a pregnancy study.

The chain combines TRBV19 with TRBJ1-2; 9 nucleotides line up with TRBD1. The germline gives CDR1 LNHDA, CDR2 SQIVND (reference sequence). The CDR3 extends over 14 amino acids. V was pared by 9 bases and J by 6 bases, with 11 bases of the junction left unmatched. The DNA for the CDR3 is TGTGCCAGACTTCGGGACAGGGCCTCAAATGGCTACACCTTC. This translates into CARLRDRASNGYTF.

The rearrangement uses TRBV9 and TRBJ2-1, with D perhaps TRBD2 (5 bases). From germline, CDR1 is SGDLS and CDR2 YYNGEE. Trimming removed 4 bases at V and 5 bases at J, with 13 bases between. This CDR3 is built from 14 residues. CDR3 bases: TGTGCCAGCAGCATCCGGGGTATGGACAATGAGCAGTTCTTC. Protein product: CASSIRGMDNEQFF.

The chain employs TRBV19 and TRBJ1-5; 7 bases are shared with TRBD1. The CDR3 loop spans 14 amino acids. CDR1 and CDR2 from the germline V gene are LNHDA and SQIVND (reference sequence). V lost 6 bases, J lost 5 bases, and 7 bases stayed unmatched. This CDR3 is CASRFGDSDQPQHF. CDR3 coding DNA: TGTGCCAGTAGATTTGGGGACAGTGATCAGCCCCAGCATTTT.

This clone was recorded once. The chain uses TRBV7-9 and TRBJ2-7, with TRBD1 as a possible D gene (6 bases). This CDR3 is built from 17 residues. Germline V gene lookup returns CDR1 SEHNR and CDR2 FQNEAQ (reference sequence). Trimming shortened V by 4 bases and J by 4 bases, and 23 bases separated the two germline ends. CDR3 nucleotide sequence: TGTGCCAGCAGCTCACCCATCGCTTGGGACAAAGATTACGAGCAGTACTTC. Amino acid sequence: CASSSPIAWDKDYEQYF.

The rearrangement uses TRBV5-1 and TRBJ2-7, with 7 nucleotides matching TRBD1. Germline V gene lookup returns CDR1 SGHRS and CDR2 YFSETQ. V trimming: 4 bases; J trimming: 2 bases; junction bases outside the gene matches: 9. The CDR3 consists of 15 residues. The CDR3 sequence is CASSTRTGTTYEQYF. In DNA form, the CDR3 reads TGCGCCAGCAGCACCCGGACAGGAACGACCTACGAGCAGTACTTC.

The gene calls are TRBV5-1 and TRBJ2-7; TRBD2 matches at 13 bases. CDR3 size: 14 residues. V gave up 3 bases and J gave up 5 bases; unmatched junction bases: 2. Germline V gene lookup returns CDR1 SGHRS and CDR2 YFSETQ. CDR3: CASSSGLAGDEQYF. The CDR3 nucleotides read TGCGCCAGCAGCTCAGGACTAGCGGGAGACGAGCAGTACTTC.

V is TRBV30 and J is TRBJ2-7, with D tentatively TRBD1 (6 bases). V lost 4 bases and J lost 1, with 11 bases in between. The CDR3 runs to 13 residues. Germline CDR1 reads GTSNPN; CDR2 reads SVGIG (reference sequence). CDR3 region: CAWMSQGSYEQYF. The CDR3 DNA follows: TGTGCCTGGATGAGCCAGGGGTCCTACGAGCAGTACTTC.

This chain uses TRBV30 with TRBJ2-1; perhaps TRBD2 as D (5 bases). CDR3 length equals 12 residues. V was trimmed by 0 bases and J by 6 bases, leaving 6 bases between them. CDR1 and CDR2 (germline): GTSNPN, SVGIG (reference sequence). CDR3 protein: CAWSVSGNEQFF. The DNA for the CDR3 is TGTGCCTGGAGTGTAAGCGGCAATGAGCAGTTCTTC.

This chain uses TRBV25-1 with TRBJ1-1; 10 nucleotides match TRBD1. The V gene end was trimmed by 3 bases and the J gene end by 3 bases; junction bases not matched to a gene: 4. Germline CDR1 reads MGHDK; CDR2 reads SYGVNS. CDR3 length equals 15 residues. The CDR3, as DNA: TGTGCCAGCAGTGACCCGGGGACAGGGGACACTGAAGCTTTCTTT. This codes for CASSDPGTGDTEAFF.